This passage covers 9 T cell receptor beta chains from one sample sequenced in a study of blood T cell repertoires in COVID-19. Profiling relied on immunoSEQ multiplex PCR, and the TCRdb table lists in-frame clones only, not all of them. The sample has 150,000 to 170,000 clones; 70% to 90% are singletons. The specimen sequenced was peripheral blood. Receptors were obtained from a man aged 55 to 69 with COVID-19, enrolled during active disease.

This clone came up a few times. V and J are TRBV11-2 and TRBJ1-4, with D unresolved. The V and J ends lost 5 bases and 4 bases respectively, with 11 bases between them. CDR3 length: 14 residues. Germline V lookup: CDR1 SGHAT, CDR2 FQNNGV. The CDR3 loop is CASSPDGYNEKLFF. In nucleotides, the CDR3 is TGTGCCAGCAGCCCTGACGGGTATAATGAAAAACTGTTTTTT.

This clone turned up a few times. The chain combines TRBV4-3 with TRBJ2-7, with D possibly being TRBD1 (5 bases). Between the trimmed V and J ends, which lost 3 bases and 1 base, there was a span of 10 bases. The CDR3 has 14 amino acids. Looked up from germline, CDR1 is LGHNA and CDR2 is YSLEER. CDR3 coding DNA: TGCGCCAGCAGCCAGAATCAGGGATCCTACGAGCAGTACTTC. Protein: CASSQNQGSYEQYF.

Here the CDR3 reads CASRQGTSGSTDTQYF. The CDR3 nucleotides are TGTGCCAGCAGACAGGGGACTAGCGGAAGCACAGATACGCAGTATTTT. The chain links TRBV7-9 to TRBJ2-3; 11 nucleotides line up with TRBD2. This CDR3 is built from 16 residues. Losses at the gene ends were 6 bases for V and 0 bases for J; bases not matched to a gene: 5. The germline V gene has CDR1 SEHNR and CDR2 FQNEAQ (reference sequence).

The J gene is TRBJ2-7, the V gene TRBV28; 8 bases fit TRBD2. CDR1 is MDHEN, CDR2 SYDVKM, per germline. The V segment lost 4 bases and the J segment 3 bases; nucleotides outside the gene matches: 11. The length of the CDR3 is 16 residues. The CDR3 region has the DNA TGTGCCAGCAGTTCCGGGGGGGAGGGAGATAACTACGAGCAGTACTTC. Its translation: CASSSGGEGDNYEQYF.

The chain couples TRBV5-1 to TRBJ1-2; TRBD1 is a possible D gene (5 bases). The germline V gene encodes CDR1 SGHRS and CDR2 YFSETQ. Trimming removed 4 bases from V and 4 bases from J, with 17 bases in between. The CDR3 covers 15 residues. The CDR3 sequence is CASSVTASVGYGYTF. CDR3 DNA: TGCGCCAGCAGCGTGACAGCATCAGTGGGCTATGGCTACACCTTC.

The rearrangement uses TRBV6-5 and TRBJ1-6, with 8 nucleotides matching TRBD1. This CDR3 has 15 amino acids. Per germline, CDR1 MNHEY and CDR2 SVGAGI. Germline trimming cut 6 bases from V and 8 bases from J; bases unmatched to any gene: 9. CDR3 sequence: CASRRAGTGDSPLHF. CDR3 DNA sequence: TGTGCCAGCAGGAGAGCCGGGACAGGTGATTCACCCCTCCACTTT.

The chain uses TRBV27 and TRBJ1-6; 10 nucleotides line up with TRBD1. This CDR3 has 18 amino acids. V was clipped by 6 bases and J by 7 bases; unmatched bases: 15. From germline, CDR1 is MNHEY and CDR2 SMNVEV (reference sequence). CDR3 nucleotide sequence: TGTGCCAGCAGGTACATGTCCCGGGGACAGGGGATGAATTCACCCCTCCACTTT. It encodes CASRYMSRGQGMNSPLHF.

The rearrangement uses TRBV18 and TRBJ1-5; no clear D. CDR1 is KGHSH, CDR2 LQKENI, per germline. This CDR3 is 16 amino acids long. The ends were cut back, 6 bases at V and 4 bases at J, with 19 bases in the middle. CDR3 loop: CASSREEGSGNQPQHF. Here the CDR3 DNA reads TGTGCCAGCTCCCGAGAGGAGGGATCGGGTAATCAGCCCCAGCATTTT.

The rearrangement joins TRBV3-1 (or the pseudogene TRBV3-2) to TRBJ2-5, with TRBD1 matching 9 bases. The CDR3 runs 16 residues. Trimming removed 1 base from V and 4 bases from J; junction bases left unmatched: 7. Germline loops: CDR1 LGHDT, CDR2 YNNKEL (reference sequence). The CDR3: CASSQARTGVGETQYF. CDR3 bases: TGTGCCAGCAGCCAAGCCAGGACAGGGGTAGGAGAGACCCAGTACTTC.